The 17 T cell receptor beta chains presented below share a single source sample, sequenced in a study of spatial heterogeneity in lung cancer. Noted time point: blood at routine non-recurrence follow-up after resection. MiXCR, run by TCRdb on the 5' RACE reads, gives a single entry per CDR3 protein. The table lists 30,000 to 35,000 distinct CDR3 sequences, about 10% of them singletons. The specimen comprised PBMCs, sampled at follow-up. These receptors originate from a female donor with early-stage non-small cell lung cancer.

This chain's CDR3 is CASSFVQGYEQYF. The CDR3 DNA is TGTGCCAGCAGTTTTGTCCAGGGCTACGAGCAGTACTTC. The chain is built from TRBV12-3 or TRBV12-4 and TRBJ2-7; a possible D gene is TRBD1 (5 bases). V was clipped by 3 bases and J by 3 bases, with 9 bases between them. The CDR3 consists of 13 residues.

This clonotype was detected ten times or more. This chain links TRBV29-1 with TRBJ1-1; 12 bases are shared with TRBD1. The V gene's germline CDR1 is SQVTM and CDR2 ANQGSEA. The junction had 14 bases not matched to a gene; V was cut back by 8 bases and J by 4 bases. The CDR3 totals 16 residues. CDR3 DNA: TGCAGCCCAGTGGGGACAGGGGGCCCACGAACCACTGAAGCTTTCTTT. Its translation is CSPVGTGGPRTTEAFF. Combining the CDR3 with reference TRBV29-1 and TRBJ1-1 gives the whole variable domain SAVISQKPSRDICQRGTSLTIQCQVDSQVTMMFWYRQQPGQSLTLIATANQGSEATYESGFVIDKFPISRPNLTFSTLTVSNMSPEDSSIYLCSPVGTGGPRTTEAFFGQGTRLTVV.

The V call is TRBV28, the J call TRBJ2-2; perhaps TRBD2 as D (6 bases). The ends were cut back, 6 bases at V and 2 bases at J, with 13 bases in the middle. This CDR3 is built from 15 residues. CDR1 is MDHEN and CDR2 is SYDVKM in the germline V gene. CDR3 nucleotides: TGTGCCAGCAGCCCGGGACTGAGCAACACCGGGGAGCTGTTTTTT. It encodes CASSPGLSNTGELFF.

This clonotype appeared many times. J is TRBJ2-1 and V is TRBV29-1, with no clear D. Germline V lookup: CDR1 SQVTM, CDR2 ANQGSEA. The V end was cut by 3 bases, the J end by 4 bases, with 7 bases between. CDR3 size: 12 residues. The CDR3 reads CSVERFYNEQFF. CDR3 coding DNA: TGCAGCGTTGAGAGATTTTACAATGAGCAGTTCTTC.

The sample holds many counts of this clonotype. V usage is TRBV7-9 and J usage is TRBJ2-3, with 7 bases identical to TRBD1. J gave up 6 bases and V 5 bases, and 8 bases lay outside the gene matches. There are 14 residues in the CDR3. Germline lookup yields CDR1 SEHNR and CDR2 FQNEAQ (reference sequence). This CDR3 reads CASSPGQYSDTQYF. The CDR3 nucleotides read TGTGCCAGCAGCCCGGGACAGTACTCCGATACGCAGTATTTT.

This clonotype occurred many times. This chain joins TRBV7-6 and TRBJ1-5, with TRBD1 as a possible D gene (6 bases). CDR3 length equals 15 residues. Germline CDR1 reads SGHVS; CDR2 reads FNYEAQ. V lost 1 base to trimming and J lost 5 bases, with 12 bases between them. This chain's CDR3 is CASSLGGRGYQPQHF. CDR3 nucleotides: TGTGCCAGCAGCTTAGGTGGCAGGGGCTATCAGCCCCAGCATTTT. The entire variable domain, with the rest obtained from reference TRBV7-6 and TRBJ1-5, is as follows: GAGVSQSPRYKVTKRGQDVALRCDPISGHVSLYWYRQALGQGPEFLTYFNYEAQQDKSGLPNDRFSAERPEGSISTLTIQRTEQRDSAMYRCASSLGGRGYQPQHFGDGTRLSIL.

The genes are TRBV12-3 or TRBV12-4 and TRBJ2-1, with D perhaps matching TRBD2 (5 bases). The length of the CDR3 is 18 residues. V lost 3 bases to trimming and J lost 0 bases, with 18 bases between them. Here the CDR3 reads CASSLGRTGWRSYNEQFF. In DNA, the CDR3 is TGTGCCAGCAGTTTGGGCAGAACGGGGTGGCGCTCCTACAATGAGCAGTTCTTC.

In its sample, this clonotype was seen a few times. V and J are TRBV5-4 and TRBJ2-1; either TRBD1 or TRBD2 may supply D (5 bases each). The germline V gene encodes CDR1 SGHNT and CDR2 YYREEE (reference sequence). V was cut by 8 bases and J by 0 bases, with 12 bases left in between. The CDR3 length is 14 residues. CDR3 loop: CASRDGNSYNEQFF. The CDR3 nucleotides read TGTGCCAGTAGGGACGGAAACTCCTACAATGAGCAGTTCTTC.

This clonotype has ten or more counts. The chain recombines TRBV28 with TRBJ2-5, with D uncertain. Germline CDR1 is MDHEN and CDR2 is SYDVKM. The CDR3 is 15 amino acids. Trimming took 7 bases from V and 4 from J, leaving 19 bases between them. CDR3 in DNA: TGTGCCAGCACCTTTGGGGTCAGTGTCAGAGAGACCCAGTACTTC. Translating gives CASTFGVSVRETQYF.

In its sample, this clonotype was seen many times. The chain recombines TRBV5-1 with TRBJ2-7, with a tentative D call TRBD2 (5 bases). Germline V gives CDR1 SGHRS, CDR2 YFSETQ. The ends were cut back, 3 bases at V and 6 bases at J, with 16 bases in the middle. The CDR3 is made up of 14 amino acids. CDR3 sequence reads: CASSSLASLGEQYF. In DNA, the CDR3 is TGCGCCAGCAGCTCTTTAGCGAGTCTTGGCGAGCAGTACTTC.

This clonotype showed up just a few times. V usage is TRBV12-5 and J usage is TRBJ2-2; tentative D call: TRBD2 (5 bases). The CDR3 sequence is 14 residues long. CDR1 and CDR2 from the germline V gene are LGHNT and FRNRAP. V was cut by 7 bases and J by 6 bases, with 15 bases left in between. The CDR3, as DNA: TGTGCTAGTGCTGTCGTCGCCGGGGCCGGGGAGCTGTTTTTT. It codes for CASAVVAGAGELFF. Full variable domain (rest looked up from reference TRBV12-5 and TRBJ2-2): DARVTQTPRHKVTEMGQEVTMRCQPILGHNTVFWYRQTMMQGLELLAYFRNRAPLDDSGMPKDRFSAEMPDATLATLKIQPSEPRDSAVYFCASAVVAGAGELFFGEGSRLTVL.

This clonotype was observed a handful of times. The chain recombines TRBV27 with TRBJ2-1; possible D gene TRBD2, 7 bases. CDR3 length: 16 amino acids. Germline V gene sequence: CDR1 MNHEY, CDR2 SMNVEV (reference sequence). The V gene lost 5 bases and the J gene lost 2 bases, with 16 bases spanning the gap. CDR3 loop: CASSPLLGGPYNEQFF. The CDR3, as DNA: TGTGCCAGCAGTCCCCTCCTCGGGGGGCCCTACAATGAGCAGTTCTTC.

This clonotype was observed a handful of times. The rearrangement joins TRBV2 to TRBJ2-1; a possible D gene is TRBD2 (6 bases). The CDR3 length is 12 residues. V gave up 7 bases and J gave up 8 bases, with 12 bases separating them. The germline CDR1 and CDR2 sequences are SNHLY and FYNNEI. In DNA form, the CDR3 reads TGTGCCAGCAAGGTTCCGGGGGATGAGCAGTTCTTC. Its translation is CASKVPGDEQFF.

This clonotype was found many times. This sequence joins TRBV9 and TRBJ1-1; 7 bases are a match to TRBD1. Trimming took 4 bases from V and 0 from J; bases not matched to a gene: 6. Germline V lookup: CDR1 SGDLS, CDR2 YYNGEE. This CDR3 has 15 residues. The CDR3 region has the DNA TGTGCCAGCAGCCAAGGGGGCAGCATGAACACTGAAGCTTTCTTT. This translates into CASSQGGSMNTEAFF.

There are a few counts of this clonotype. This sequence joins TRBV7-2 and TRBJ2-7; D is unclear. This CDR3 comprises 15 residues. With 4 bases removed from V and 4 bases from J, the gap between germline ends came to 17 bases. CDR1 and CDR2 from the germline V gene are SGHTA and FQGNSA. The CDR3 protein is CASSSYLGYRYEQYF. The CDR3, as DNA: TGTGCCAGCAGCTCTTACTTAGGCTACCGATACGAGCAGTACTTC.

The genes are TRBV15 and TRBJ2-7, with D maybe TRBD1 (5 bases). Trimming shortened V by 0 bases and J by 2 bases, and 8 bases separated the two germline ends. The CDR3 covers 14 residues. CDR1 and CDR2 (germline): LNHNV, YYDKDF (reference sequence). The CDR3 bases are TGTGCCACCAGCAGAGAAAGGGGAACCTACGAGCAGTACTTC. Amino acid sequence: CATSRERGTYEQYF.

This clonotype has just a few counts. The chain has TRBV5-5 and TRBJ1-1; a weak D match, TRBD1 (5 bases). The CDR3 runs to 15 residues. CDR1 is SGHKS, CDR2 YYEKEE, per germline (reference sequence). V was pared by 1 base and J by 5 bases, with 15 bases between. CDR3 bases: TGTGCCAGCAGCTTGCTGGGGCAGGGTGGGACTGAAGCTTTCTTT. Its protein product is CASSLLGQGGTEAFF.